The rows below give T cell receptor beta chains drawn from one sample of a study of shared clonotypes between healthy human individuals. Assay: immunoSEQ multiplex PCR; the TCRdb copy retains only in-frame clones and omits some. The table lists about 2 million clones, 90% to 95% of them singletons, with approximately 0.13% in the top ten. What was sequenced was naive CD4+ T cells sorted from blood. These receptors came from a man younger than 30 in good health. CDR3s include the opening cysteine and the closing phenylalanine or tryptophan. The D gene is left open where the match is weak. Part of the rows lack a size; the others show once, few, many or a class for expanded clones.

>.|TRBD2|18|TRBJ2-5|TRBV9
CASSLDPRTGGIRETQYF
TGTGCCAGCAGCTTGGACCCTCGAACGGGGGGTATTCGAGAGACCCAGTACTTC
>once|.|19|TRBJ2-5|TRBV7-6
CASSLSPINAAGSQETQYF
TGTGCCAGCAGCTTGAGTCCTATCAACGCAGCGGGCAGCCAAGAGACCCAGTACTTC
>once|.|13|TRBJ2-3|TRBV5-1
CASSDGDTDTQYF
TGCGCCAGCAGTGATGGGGACACAGATACGCAGTATTTT
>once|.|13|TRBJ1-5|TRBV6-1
CASNEDSNQPQHF
TGTGCCAGCAATGAGGATAGCAATCAGCCCCAGCATTTT
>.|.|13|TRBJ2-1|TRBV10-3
CAISPAGRNEQFF
TGTGCCATCAGCCCCGCTGGAAGGAATGAGCAGTTCTTC
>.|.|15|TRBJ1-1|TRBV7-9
CASSLTGSMNTEAFF
TGTGCCAGCAGCTTAACAGGGTCCATGAACACTGAAGCTTTCTTT
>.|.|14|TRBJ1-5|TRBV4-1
CASSQDPGFQPQHF
TGCGCCAGCAGCCAGGACCCTGGTTTTCAGCCCCAGCATTTT
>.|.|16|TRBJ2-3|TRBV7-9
CASSLFSGTSGDTQYF
TGTGCCAGCAGCCTATTCTCCGGGACCTCGGGGGATACGCAGTATTTT
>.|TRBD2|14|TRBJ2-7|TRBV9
CASSPSGSFYEQYF
TGTGCCAGCAGCCCTAGCGGGAGTTTCTACGAGCAGTACTTC
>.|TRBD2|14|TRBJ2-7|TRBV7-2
CASSLGRERKEQYF
TGTGCCAGCAGCTTAGGGCGGGAGAGGAAAGAGCAGTACTTC
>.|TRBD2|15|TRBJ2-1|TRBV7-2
CASSLIAGGRNEQFF
TGTGCCAGCAGCTTAATAGCGGGAGGGAGGAATGAGCAGTTCTTC
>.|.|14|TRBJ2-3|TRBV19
CASSMGVSTDTQYF
TGTGCCAGTAGTATGGGGGTGAGCACAGATACGCAGTATTTT
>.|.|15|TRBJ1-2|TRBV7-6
CASSPAETWGYGYTF
TGTGCCAGCAGCCCTGCAGAGACCTGGGGCTATGGCTACACCTTC
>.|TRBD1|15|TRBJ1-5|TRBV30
CAWSKGQTSNQPQHF
TGTGCCTGGAGTAAGGGACAGACTAGCAATCAGCCCCAGCATTTT
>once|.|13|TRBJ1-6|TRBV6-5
CASSYSVEGFLHF
TGTGCCAGCAGTTACTCAGTTGAAGGCTTTCTCCACTTT
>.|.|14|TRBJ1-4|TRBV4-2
CASSPGQPNEKLFF
TGTGCCAGCAGCCCGGGGCAGCCCAATGAAAAACTGTTTTTT
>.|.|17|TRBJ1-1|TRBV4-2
CASSSPVAGRMNTEAFF
TGTGCCAGCAGCTCCCCGGTGGCGGGGCGGATGAACACTGAAGCTTTCTTT
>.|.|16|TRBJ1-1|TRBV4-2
CASSQDLGGMNTEAFF
TGTGCCAGCAGCCAAGATCTGGGAGGGATGAACACTGAAGCTTTCTTT
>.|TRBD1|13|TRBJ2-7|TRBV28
CASREQGAREQYF
TGTGCCAGCAGGGAACAGGGGGCGCGAGAGCAGTACTTC
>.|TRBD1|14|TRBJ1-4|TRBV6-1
CASSLLDRGEKLFF
TGTGCCAGCAGTTTACTGGACAGGGGCGAAAAACTGTTTTTT
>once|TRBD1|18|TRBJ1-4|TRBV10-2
CASRDDRGLGATNEKLFF
TGCGCCAGCAGGGACGATAGGGGGCTGGGTGCAACTAATGAAAAACTGTTTTTT
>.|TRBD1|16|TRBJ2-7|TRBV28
CASTPRSGTGAYEQYF
TGTGCCAGCACCCCAAGGTCTGGGACAGGGGCCTACGAGCAGTACTTC
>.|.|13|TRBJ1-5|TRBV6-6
CASSWEAMQPQHF
TGTGCCAGCAGTTGGGAGGCGATGCAGCCCCAGCATTTT
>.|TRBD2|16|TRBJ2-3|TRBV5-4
CASSRDSSGGRDTQYF
TGTGCCAGCAGCCGTGATTCTAGCGGGGGTCGAGATACGCAGTATTTT
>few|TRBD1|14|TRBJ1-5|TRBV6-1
CASRRTGSNQPQHF
TGTGCCAGCAGGAGGACAGGAAGCAATCAGCCCCAGCATTTT
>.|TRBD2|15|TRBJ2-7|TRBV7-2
CASSSGLAGVYEQYF
TGTGCCAGCAGCTCTGGACTAGCGGGGGTTTACGAGCAGTACTTC
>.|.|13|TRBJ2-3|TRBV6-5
CASRPGGVGTQYF
TGTGCCAGCAGACCCGGTGGCGTTGGGACGCAGTATTTT
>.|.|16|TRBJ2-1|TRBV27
CASSLIGNPPHNEQFF
TGTGCCAGCAGTTTAATAGGGAATCCCCCCCACAATGAGCAGTTCTTC
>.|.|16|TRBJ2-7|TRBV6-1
CASSEMGTGASYEQYF
TGTGCCAGCAGTGAGATGGGCACAGGCGCTTCCTACGAGCAGTACTTC
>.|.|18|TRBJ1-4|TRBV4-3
CASSQEVVGGATNEKLFF
TGCGCCAGCAGCCAAGAGGTGGTGGGCGGTGCAACTAATGAAAAACTGTTTTTT
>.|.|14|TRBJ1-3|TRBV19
CASSKQGIGNTIYF
TGTGCCAGTAGTAAACAGGGCATCGGAAACACCATATATTTT
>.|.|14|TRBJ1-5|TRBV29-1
CSVEMGNSRQPQHF
TGCAGCGTTGAGATGGGGAATAGTCGTCAGCCCCAGCATTTT
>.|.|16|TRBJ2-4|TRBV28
CASTKTGVARQNIQYF
TGTGCCAGCACCAAAACGGGGGTTGCGCGACAAAACATTCAGTACTTC
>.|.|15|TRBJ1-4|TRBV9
CASSVEGGFNEKLFF
TGTGCCAGCAGCGTAGAGGGGGGATTTAATGAAAAACTGTTTTTT
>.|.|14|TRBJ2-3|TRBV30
CAWSPGARADTQYF
TGTGCCTGGAGTCCGGGCGCAAGGGCAGATACGCAGTATTTT
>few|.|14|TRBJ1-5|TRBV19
CASSDPGEWQPQHF
TGTGCCAGTAGTGACCCAGGGGAGTGGCAGCCCCAGCATTTT
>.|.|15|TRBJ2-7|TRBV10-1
CASSDPRDGTYEQYF
TGCGCCAGCAGTGACCCACGAGACGGGACCTACGAGCAGTACTTC
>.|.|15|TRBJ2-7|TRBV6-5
CASSYGRRSTYEQYF
TGTGCCAGCAGTTACGGGCGCCGGAGTACCTACGAGCAGTACTTC
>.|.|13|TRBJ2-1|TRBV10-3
CAIDRGFGNEQFF
TGTGCCATCGACCGCGGGTTTGGGAATGAGCAGTTCTTC
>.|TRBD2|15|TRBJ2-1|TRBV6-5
CASSYAGGPEGEQFF
TGTGCCAGCAGTTATGCGGGAGGGCCGGAGGGTGAGCAGTTCTTC
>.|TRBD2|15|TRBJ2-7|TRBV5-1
CASSLGAGGPYEQYF
TGCGCCAGCAGCTTGGGGGCGGGAGGGCCCTACGAGCAGTACTTC
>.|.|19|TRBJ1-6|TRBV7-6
CASSQPGGHRSSYNSPLHF
TGTGCCAGCAGCCAACCCGGGGGCCATCGCAGCTCCTATAATTCACCCCTCCACTTT
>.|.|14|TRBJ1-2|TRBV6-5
CASSSGPSGYGYTF
TGTGCCAGCAGTTCGGGGCCGTCTGGCTATGGCTACACCTTC
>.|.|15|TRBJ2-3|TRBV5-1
CASSLAGVLTDTQYF
TGCGCCAGCAGCTTGGCCGGGGTCTTGACAGATACGCAGTATTTT
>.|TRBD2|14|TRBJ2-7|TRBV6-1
CASSEIGGRYEQYF
TGTGCCAGCAGTGAAATCGGGGGGAGGTACGAGCAGTACTTC
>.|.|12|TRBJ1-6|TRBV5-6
CASSLTYSPLHF
TGTGCCAGCAGCTTGACGTATTCACCCCTCCACTTT
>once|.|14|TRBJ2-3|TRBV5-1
CASSLLSSTDTQYF
TGCGCCAGCAGCTTGTTATCCAGCACAGATACGCAGTATTTT
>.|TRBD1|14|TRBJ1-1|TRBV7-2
CASSFRQGGTEAFF
TGTGCCAGCAGCTTCCGACAGGGTGGCACTGAAGCTTTCTTT
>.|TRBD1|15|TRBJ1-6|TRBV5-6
CASSLSQGANSPLHF
TGTGCCAGCAGCTTGTCCCAGGGGGCTAATTCACCCCTCCACTTT
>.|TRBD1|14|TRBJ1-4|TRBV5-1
CASSLGQGQEKLFF
TGCGCCAGCAGCTTGGGACAGGGCCAAGAAAAACTGTTTTTT
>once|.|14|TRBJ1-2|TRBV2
CASSPTGQKYGYTF
TGTGCCAGCAGTCCGACTGGGCAGAAATATGGCTACACCTTC
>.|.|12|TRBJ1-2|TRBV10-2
CASSGQQYGYTF
TGCGCCAGCAGTGGACAGCAATATGGCTACACCTTC
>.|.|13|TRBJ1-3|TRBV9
CASAQGSGNTIYF
TGTGCCAGTGCGCAGGGCTCTGGAAACACCATATATTTT
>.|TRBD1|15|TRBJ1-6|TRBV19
CASSMNRGADSPLHF
TGTGCCAGTAGTATGAACAGGGGGGCAGATTCACCCCTCCACTTT
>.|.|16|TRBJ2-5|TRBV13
CASSRGGLRYQETQYF
TGTGCCAGCAGCCGAGGGGGACTGCGGTACCAAGAGACCCAGTACTTC